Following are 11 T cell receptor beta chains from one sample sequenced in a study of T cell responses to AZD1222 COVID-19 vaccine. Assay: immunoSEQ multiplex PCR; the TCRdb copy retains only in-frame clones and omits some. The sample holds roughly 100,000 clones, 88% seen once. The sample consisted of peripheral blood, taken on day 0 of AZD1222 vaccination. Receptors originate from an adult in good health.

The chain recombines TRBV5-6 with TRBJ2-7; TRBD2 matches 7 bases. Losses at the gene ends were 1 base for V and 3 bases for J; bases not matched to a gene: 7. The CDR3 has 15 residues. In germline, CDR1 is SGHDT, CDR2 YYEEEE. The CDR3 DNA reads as TGTGCCAGCAGCTTGTTTGCGGGAGATAACTACGAGCAGTACTTC. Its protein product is CASSLFAGDNYEQYF.

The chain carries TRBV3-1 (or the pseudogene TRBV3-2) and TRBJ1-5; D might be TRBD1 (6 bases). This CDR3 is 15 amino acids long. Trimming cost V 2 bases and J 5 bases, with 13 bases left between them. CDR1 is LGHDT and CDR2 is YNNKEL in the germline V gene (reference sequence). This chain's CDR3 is CASSQFTGFYQPQHF. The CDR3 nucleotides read TGTGCCAGCAGCCAATTTACAGGGTTCTATCAGCCCCAGCATTTT.

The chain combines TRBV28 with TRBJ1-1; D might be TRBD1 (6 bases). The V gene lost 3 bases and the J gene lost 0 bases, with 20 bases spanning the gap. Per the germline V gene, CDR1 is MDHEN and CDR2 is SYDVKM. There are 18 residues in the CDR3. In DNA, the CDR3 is TGTGCCAGCAGTTTGCTCCCCCAGGGGTCCTATATGAACACTGAAGCTTTCTTT. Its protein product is CASSLLPQGSYMNTEAFF.

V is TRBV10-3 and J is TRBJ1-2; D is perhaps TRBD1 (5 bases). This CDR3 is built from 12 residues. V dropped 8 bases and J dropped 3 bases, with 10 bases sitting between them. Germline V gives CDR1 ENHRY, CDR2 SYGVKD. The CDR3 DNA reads TGTGCCATCCAGGGAAAAGACTATGGCTACACCTTC. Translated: CAIQGKDYGYTF.

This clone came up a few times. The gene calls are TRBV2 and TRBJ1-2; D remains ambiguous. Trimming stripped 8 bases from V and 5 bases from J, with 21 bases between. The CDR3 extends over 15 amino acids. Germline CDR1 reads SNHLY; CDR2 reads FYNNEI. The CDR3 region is CASSPEQWREYGYTF. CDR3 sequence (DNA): TGTGCCAGCTCCCCGGAGCAGTGGCGTGAGTATGGCTACACCTTC.

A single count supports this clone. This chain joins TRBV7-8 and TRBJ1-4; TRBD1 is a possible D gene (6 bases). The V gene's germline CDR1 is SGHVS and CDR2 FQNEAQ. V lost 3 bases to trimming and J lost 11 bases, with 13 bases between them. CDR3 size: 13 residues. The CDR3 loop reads CASSFAGAQKLFF. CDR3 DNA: TGTGCCAGCAGCTTCGCAGGGGCCCAGAAACTGTTTTTT.

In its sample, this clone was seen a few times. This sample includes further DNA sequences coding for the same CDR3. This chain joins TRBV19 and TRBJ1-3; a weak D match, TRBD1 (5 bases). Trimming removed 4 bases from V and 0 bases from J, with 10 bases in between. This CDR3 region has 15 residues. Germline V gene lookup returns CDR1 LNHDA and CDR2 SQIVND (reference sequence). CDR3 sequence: CASSTRQHSGNTIYF. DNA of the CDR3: TGTGCCAGTAGTACCCGACAGCACTCTGGAAACACCATATATTTT.

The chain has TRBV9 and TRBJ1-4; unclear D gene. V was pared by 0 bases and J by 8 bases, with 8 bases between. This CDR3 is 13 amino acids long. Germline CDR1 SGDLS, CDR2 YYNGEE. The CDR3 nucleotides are TGTGCCAGCAGCGTAGTGGTGGGCGAAAAACTGTTTTTT. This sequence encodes CASSVVVGEKLFF.

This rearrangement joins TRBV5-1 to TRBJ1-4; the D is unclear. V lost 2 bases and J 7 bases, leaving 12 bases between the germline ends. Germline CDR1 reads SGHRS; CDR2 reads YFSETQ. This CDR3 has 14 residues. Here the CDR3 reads CASSLSGDAEKLFF. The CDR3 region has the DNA TGCGCCAGCAGCTTAAGTGGGGATGCTGAAAAACTGTTTTTT.

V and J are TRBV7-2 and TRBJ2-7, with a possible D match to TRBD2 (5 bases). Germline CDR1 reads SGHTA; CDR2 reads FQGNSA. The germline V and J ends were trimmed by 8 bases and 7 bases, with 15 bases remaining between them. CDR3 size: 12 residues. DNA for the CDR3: TGTGCCAGCCAAAGGGAGCCTGGGGAGCAGTACTTC. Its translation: CASQREPGEQYF.

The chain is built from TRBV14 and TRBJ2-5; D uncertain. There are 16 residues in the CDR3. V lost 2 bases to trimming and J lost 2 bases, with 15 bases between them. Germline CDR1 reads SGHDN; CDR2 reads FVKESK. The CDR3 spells CASSQLRAVQQETQYF. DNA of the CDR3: TGTGCCAGCAGCCAACTAAGGGCCGTGCAGCAAGAGACCCAGTACTTC.